Listed below are T cell receptor beta chains from one sample, sequenced in a study of T-cell reconstitution after alpha-beta-depleted transplantation in children. Via MiXCR, TCRdb re-called the PCR reads, giving one row per CDR3 protein. The table records around 380,000 distinct CDR3 sequences, 9.5% to 13% of them present only once. Specimen: PBMCs from the stem cell graft donor, collected from the stem cell graft. The receptors were gathered from a human donor who donated a stem cell graft to a child with acute myeloid leukemia. Each CDR3 is given with its conserved first and last residue.

v_gene | CDR3aa
TRBV29-1 | CSVQEQGGTEAFF
TRBV5-1 | CASSSLSTDTQYF
TRBV5-1 | CASSFGRAGDTGELFF
TRBV15 | CATSIGNQPQHF
TRBV27 | CASSLLDRGTGNEQFF
TRBV11-3 | CASSLRPSGGNTGELFF
TRBV5-5 | CASSLGTGDYNEQFF
TRBV29-1 | CSALSSGSYYNEQFF
TRBV29-1 | CSVRGAYNEQFF
TRBV5-1 | CASSKTGDFGETQYF
TRBV19 | CASSIAGGTGELFF
TRBV5-1 | CASSPGHNNSPLHF
TRBV19 | CASRQGLAGGPPYNEQFF
TRBV7-3 | CASSPTSGEQYF
TRBV9 | CASSVTGGLAGAGELFF
TRBV12-3/TRBV12-4 | CASSFGGGKKETQYF
TRBV20-1 | CSATRQGLTTNIQYF
TRBV7-8 | CASSRSWGTGYEQYF
TRBV20-1 | CSARPLGGATGELFF
TRBV20-1 | CSARPLGGIGYGYTF
TRBV6-5 | CASSYSTATNEKLFF
TRBV29-1 | CSVESQGKNIQYF
TRBV20-1 | CSAREPALGATQYF
TRBV20-1 | CSARDRPGQANNEQFF
TRBV5-1 | CASRFQVDETQYF
TRBV11-2 | CASSLRRNSGELFF
TRBV10-3 | CAISEGFGEQFF
TRBV5-1 | CASSFRTGLYEQYF
TRBV7-2 | CASSENAETQYF
TRBV5-1 | CASSLAGVGNQPQHF
TRBV20-1 | CSANLFSGGPQETQYF
TRBV6-1 | CASSEAPAGNYNEQFF
TRBV12-3/TRBV12-4 | CASKAGATNEKLFF
TRBV10-3 | CATRTAYEQYF
TRBV18 | CASSPDSIPYEQYF
TRBV7-2 | CASSPTQGGGNQPQHF
TRBV6-1 | CASSDLAGSSYEQYF
TRBV20-1 | CSAGGDSKVNTDTQYF
TRBV6-1 | CASSDSLADTQYF
TRBV25-1 | CASSPRQFTEAFF
TRBV12-3/TRBV12-4 | CASSYGLGYTF
TRBV27 | CASRPTASASWGGTDTQYF
TRBV3-1 | CASSHATNEQYF
TRBV20-1 | CSARGAGGLLTDTQYF